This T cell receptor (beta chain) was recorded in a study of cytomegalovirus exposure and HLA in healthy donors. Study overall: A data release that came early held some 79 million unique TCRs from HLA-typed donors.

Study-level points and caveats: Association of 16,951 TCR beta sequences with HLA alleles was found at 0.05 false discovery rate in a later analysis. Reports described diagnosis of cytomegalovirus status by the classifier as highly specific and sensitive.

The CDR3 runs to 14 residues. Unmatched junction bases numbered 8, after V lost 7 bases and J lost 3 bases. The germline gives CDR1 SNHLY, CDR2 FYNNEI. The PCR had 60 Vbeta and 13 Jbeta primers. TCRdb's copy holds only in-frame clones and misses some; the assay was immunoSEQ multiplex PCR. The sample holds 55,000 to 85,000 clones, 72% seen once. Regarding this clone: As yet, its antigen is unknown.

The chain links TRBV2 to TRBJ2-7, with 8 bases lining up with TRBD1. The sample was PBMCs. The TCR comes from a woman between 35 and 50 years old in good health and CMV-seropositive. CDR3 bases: TGTGCCAGCAACTCCGCAGACAGGGGCTACGAGCAGTACTTC. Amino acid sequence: CASNSADRGYEQYF.